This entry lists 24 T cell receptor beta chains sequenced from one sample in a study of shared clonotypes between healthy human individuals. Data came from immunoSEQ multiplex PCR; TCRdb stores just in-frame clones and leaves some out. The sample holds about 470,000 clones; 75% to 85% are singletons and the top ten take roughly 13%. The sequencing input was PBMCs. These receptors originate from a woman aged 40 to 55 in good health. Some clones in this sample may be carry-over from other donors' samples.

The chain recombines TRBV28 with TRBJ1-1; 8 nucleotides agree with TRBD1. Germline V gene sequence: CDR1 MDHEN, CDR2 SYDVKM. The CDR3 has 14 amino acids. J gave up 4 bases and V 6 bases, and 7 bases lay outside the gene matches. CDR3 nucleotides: TGTGCCAGCAGCCCCAGACAGGGGAGCACTGAAGCTTTCTTT. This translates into CASSPRQGSTEAFF.

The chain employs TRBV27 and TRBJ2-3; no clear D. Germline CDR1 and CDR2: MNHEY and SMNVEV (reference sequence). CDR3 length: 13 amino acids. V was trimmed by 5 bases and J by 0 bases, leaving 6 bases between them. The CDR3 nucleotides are TGTGCCAGCAGTCACACTAGCACAGATACGCAGTATTTT. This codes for CASSHTSTDTQYF.

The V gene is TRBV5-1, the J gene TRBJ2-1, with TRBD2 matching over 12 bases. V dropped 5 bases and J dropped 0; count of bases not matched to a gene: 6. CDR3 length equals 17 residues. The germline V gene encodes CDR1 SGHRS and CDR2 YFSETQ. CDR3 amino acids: CASRLGTSGLSYNEQFF. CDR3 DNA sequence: TGCGCCAGCAGGTTAGGGACTAGCGGGCTCTCCTACAATGAGCAGTTCTTC.

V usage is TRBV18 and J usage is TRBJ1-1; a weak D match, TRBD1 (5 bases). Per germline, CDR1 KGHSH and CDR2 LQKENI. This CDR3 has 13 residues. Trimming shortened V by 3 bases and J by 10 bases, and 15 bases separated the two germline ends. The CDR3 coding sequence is TGTGCCAGCTCACCCGACTTGGGGCAAGGAGCTTTCTTT. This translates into CASSPDLGQGAFF.

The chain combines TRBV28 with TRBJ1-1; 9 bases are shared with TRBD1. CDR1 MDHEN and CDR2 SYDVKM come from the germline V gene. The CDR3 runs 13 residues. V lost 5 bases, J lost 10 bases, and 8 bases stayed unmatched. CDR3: CASSPSDRGLAFF. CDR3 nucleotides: TGTGCCAGCAGTCCCTCGGACAGGGGATTAGCTTTCTTT.

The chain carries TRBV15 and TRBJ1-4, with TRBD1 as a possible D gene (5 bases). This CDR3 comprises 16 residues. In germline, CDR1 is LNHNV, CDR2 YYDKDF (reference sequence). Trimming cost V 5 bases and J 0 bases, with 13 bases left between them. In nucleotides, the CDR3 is TGTGCCACCAGCTTACGGGCAGGGCCAACTAATGAAAAACTGTTTTTT. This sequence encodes CATSLRAGPTNEKLFF. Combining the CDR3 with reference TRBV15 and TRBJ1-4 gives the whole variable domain DAMVIQNPRYQVTQFGKPVTLSCSQTLNHNVMYWYQQKSSQAPKLLFHYYDKDFNNEADTPDNFQSRRPNTSFCFLDIRSPGLGDTAMYLCATSLRAGPTNEKLFFGSGTQLSVL.

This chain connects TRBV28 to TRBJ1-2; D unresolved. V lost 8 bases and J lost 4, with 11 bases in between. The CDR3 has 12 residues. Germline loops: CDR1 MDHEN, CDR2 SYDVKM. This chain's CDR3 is CASLRSPYGYTF. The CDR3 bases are TGTGCCAGCTTAAGATCTCCCTATGGCTACACCTTC.

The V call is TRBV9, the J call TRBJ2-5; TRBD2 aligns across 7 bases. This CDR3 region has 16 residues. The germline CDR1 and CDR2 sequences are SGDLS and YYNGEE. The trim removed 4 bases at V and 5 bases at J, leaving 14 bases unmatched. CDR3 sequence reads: CASSPMGGLGGETQYF. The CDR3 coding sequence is TGTGCCAGCAGCCCCATGGGAGGGCTGGGCGGGGAGACCCAGTACTTC.

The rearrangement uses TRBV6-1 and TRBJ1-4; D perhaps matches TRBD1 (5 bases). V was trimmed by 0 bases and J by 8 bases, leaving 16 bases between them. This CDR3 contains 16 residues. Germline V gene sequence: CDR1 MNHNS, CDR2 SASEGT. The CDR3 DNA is TGTGCCAGCAGTGAAGCGCTGGGGGGTTTCGGGGAAAAACTGTTTTTT. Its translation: CASSEALGGFGEKLFF.

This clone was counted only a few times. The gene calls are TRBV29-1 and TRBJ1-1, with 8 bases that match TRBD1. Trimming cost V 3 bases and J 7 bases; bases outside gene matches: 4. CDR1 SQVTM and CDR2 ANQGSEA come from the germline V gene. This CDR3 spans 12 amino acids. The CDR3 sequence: CSVDEGTGEAFF. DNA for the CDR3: TGCAGCGTTGATGAGGGGACAGGTGAAGCTTTCTTT.

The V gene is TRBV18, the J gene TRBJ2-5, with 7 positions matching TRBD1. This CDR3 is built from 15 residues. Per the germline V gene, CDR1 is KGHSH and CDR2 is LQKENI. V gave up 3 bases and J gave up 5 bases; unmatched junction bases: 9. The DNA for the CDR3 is TGTGCCAGCTCACCCGGGACAGAGAGGGCGGAGACCCAGTACTTC. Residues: CASSPGTERAETQYF. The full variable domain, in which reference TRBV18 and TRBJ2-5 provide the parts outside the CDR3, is NAGVMQNPRHLVRRRGQEARLRCSPMKGHSHVYWYRQLPEEGLKFMVYLQKENIIDESGMPKERFSAEFPKEGPSILRIQQVVRGDSAAYFCASSPGTERAETQYFGPGTRLLVL.

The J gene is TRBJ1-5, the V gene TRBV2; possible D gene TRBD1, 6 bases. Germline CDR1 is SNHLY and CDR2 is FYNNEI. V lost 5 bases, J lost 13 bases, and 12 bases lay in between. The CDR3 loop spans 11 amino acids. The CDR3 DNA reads TGTGCCAGCAGTATAGGACAGACGCAGCATTTT. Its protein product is CASSIGQTQHF.

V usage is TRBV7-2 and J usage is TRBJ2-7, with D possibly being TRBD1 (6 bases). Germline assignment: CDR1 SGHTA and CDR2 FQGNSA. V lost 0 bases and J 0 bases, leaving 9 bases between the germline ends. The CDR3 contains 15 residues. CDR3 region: CASSLAGTSSYEQYF. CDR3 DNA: TGTGCCAGCAGCTTAGCCGGGACAAGCTCCTACGAGCAGTACTTC.

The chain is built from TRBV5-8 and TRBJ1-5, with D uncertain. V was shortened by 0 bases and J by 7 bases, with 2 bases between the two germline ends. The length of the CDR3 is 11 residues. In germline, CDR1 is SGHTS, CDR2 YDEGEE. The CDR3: CASSLEQPQHF. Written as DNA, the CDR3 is TGTGCCAGCAGCTTGGAACAGCCCCAGCATTTT. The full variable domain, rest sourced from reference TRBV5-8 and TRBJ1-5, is EAGVTQSPTHLIKTRGQQATLRCSPISGHTSVYWYQQALGLGLQFLLWYDEGEERNRGNFPPRFSGRQFPNYSSELNVNALELEDSALYLCASSLEQPQHFGDGTRLSIL.

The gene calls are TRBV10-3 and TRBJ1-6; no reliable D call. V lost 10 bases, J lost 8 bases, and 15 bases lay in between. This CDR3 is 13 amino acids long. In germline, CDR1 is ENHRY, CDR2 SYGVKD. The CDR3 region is CATPPGRHSPLHF. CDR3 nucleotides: TGTGCCACCCCGCCGGGGAGGCATTCACCCCTCCACTTT.

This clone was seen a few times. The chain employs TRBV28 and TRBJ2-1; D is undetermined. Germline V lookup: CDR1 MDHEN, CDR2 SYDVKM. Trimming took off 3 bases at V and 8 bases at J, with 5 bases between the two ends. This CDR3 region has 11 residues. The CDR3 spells CASSLIYEQFF. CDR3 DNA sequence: TGTGCCAGCAGTTTGATCTATGAGCAGTTCTTC. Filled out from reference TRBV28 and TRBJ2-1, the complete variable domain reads DVKVTQSSRYLVKRTGEKVFLECVQDMDHENMFWYRQDPGLGLRLIYFSYDVKMKEKGDIPEGYSVSREKKERFSLILESASTNQTSMYLCASSLIYEQFFGPGTRLTVL.

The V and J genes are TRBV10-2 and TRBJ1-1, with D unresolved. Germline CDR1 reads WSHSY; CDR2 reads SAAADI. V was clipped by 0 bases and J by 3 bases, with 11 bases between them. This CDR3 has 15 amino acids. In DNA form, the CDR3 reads TGCGCCAGCAGTGAGTCTCCGGGTGTCGACACTGAAGCTTTCTTT. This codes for CASSESPGVDTEAFF.

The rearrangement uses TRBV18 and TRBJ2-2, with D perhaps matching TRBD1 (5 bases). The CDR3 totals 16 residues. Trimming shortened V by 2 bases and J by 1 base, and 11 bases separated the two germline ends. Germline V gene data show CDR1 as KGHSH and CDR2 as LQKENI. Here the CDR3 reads CASSPNKGMNTGELFF. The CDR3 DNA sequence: TGTGCCAGCTCACCAAACAAGGGGATGAACACCGGGGAGCTGTTTTTT.

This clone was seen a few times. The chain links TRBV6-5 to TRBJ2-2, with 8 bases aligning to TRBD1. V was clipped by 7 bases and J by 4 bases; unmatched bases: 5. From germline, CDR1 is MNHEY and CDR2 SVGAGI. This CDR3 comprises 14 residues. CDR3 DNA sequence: TGTGCCAGCACCCGGACAGGGACCACCGGGGAGCTGTTTTTT. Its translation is CASTRTGTTGELFF.

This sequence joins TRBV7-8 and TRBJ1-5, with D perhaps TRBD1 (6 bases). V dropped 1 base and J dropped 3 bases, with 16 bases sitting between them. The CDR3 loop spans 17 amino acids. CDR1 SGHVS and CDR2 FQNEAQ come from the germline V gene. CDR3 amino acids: CASSLGPVQGSNQPQHF. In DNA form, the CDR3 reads TGTGCCAGCAGCTTAGGGCCTGTACAGGGCTCCAATCAGCCCCAGCATTTT.

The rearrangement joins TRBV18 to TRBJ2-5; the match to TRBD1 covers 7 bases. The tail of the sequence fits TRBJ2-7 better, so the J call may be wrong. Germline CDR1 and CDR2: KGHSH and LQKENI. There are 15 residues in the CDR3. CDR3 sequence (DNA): TGTGCCAGCTCACCCCAGACAGGGAGTTGGAACGAGCAGTACTTC. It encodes CASSPQTGSWNEQYF.

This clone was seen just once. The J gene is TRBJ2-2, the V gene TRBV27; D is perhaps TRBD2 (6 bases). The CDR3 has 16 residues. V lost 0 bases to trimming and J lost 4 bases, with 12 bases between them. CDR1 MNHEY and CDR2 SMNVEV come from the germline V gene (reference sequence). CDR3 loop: CASSLSISGSTGELFF. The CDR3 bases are TGTGCCAGCAGTTTATCCATTAGCGGATCCACCGGGGAGCTGTTTTTT.

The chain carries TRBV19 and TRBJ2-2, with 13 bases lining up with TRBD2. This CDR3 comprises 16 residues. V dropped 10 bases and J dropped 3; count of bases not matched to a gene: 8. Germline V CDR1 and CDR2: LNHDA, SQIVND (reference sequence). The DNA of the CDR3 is TGTGCCAACCATGGACTAGCGGGAGAAGACACCGGGGAGCTGTTTTTT. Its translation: CANHGLAGEDTGELFF.

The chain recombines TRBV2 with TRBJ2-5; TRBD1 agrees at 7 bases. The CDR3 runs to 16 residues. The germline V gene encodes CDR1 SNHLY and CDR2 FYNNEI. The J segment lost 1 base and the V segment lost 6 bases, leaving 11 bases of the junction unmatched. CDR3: CASSDDRADGQETQYF. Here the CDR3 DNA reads TGTGCCAGCAGCGATGACAGGGCGGACGGCCAAGAGACCCAGTACTTC.